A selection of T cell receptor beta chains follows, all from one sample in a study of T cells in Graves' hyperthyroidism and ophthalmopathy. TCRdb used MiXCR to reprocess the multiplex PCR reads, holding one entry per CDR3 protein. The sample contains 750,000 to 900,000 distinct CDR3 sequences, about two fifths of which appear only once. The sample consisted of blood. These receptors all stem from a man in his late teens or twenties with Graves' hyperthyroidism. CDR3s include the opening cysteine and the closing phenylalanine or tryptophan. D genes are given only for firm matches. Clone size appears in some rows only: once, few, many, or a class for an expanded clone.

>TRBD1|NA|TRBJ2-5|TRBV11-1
TGTGCCAGCAGCTCAAGGGGCAGGGGGCACGAGGCCCAGTACTTC
CASSSRGRGHEAQYF
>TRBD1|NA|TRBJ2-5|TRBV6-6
TGTGCCAGCAGAAAGCCGGGACAGGGATGGGAGACCCAGTACTTC
CASRKPGQGWETQYF
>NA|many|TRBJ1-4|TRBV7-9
TGTGCCAGCAGCTTGGCAGTGGGAGGCGGAAAACTGTTTTTT
CASSLAVGGGKLFF
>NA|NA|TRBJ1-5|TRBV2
TGTGCCAGCAGTTACCTACAGGGTCTGGGCAGCAATCAGCCCCAGCATTTT
CASSYLQGLGSNQPQHF
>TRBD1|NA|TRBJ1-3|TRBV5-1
TGCGCCAGCAGCTTGGAAACAGGGGAAGGAAACACCATATATTTT
CASSLETGEGNTIYF
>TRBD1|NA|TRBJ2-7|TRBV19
TGTGCCAGTAGTATACCGGGACAGGGCTACGAGCAGTACTTC
CASSIPGQGYEQYF
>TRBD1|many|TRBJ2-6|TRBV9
TGTGCCAGCTCCTCCCGGTTGGGACAGGGTTTAGCTGGGGCCAACGTCCTGACTTTC
CASSSRLGQGLAGANVLTF
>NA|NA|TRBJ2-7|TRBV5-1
TGTGCCAGCAGCTTTACTGCAGACGAGCAGTACTTC
CASSFTADEQYF
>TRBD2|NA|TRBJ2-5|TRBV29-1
TGCAGCGTAGCTAGCGGGTACCAAGAGACCCAGTACTTC
CSVASGYQETQYF
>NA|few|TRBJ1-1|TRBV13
TGTGCCAGCAGCTTAGGCCCCGGGTGGTACACTGAAGCTTTCTTT
CASSLGPGWYTEAFF
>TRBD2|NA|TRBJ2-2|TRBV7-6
TGTGCCAGCAGCCAAAGACTAGCGGGAGGGATCACCGGGGAGCTGTTTTTT
CASSQRLAGGITGELFF
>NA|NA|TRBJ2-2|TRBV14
TGTGCCAGCAGCCCCGTGGCGGGGAACACCGGGGAGCTGTTTTTT
CASSPVAGNTGELFF
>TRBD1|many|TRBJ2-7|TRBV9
TGTGCCAGCAGCGTAGGCACAGGGGTGGACGAGCAGTACTTC
CASSVGTGVDEQYF
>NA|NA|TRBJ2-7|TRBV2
TGTGCCAGCAGTTACGACTGGGAGGGGGCTGACTACGAGCAGTACTTC
CASSYDWEGADYEQYF
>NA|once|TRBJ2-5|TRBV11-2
TGTGCCAGCAGTCCCCTCCAGGGGGGTTGGCAAGAGACCCAGTACTTC
CASSPLQGGWQETQYF
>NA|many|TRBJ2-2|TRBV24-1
TGTGCCACCAGTGAGGCCGGACCCCTGGCCGGGGAGCTGTTTTTT
CATSEAGPLAGELFF
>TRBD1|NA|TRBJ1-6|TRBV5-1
TGCGCCAGCGGCTTCTTGGGACAGGGAGGTTCACCCCTCCACTTT
CASGFLGQGGSPLHF
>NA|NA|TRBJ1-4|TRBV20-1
TGCAGTGCTAGAGAGGCGGGGAGCTTGGAAAAACTGTTTTTT
CSAREAGSLEKLFF
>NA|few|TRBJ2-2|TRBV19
TGTGCCAGTGCGGCATTCGAACAGCGAAACACCGGGGAGCTGTTTTTT
CASAAFEQRNTGELFF
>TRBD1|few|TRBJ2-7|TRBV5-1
TGCGCCAGCAGCATGGTCCTACAGGGGGCAGGTGAGCAGTACTTC
CASSMVLQGAGEQYF